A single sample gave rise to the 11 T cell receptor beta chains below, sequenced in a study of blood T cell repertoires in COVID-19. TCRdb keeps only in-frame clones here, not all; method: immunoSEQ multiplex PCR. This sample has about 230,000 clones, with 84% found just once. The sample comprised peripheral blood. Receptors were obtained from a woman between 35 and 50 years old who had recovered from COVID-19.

The CDR3 nucleotides read TGTGCCAGCCGCAAAGCGGGGGAAGGGGCTGAGCAGTTCTTC. The encoded protein is CASRKAGEGAEQFF. The chain is built from TRBV7-2 and TRBJ2-1; TRBD2 matches at 8 bases. This CDR3 is 14 amino acids long. Germline CDR1 reads SGHTA; CDR2 reads FQGNSA. V shed 8 bases and J 9 bases; nucleotides not matched to a gene: 12.

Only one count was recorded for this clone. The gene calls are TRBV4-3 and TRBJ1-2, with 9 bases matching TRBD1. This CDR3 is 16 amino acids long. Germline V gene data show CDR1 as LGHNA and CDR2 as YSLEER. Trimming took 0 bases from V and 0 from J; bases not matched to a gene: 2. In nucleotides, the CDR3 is TGCGCCAGCAGCCAAGATCGACAGGGGGCTAACTATGGCTACACCTTC. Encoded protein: CASSQDRQGANYGYTF.

CDR3 nucleotide sequence: TGCGCCAGCAGCCAAGATATGGGGGCAGGAGATACGCAGTATTTT. This translates into CASSQDMGAGDTQYF. This rearrangement joins TRBV4-3 to TRBJ2-3; perhaps TRBD1 as D (6 bases). Germline CDR1 is LGHNA and CDR2 is YSLEER. The CDR3 is 15 residues long. The V end was cut by 0 bases, the J end by 5 bases, with 12 bases between.

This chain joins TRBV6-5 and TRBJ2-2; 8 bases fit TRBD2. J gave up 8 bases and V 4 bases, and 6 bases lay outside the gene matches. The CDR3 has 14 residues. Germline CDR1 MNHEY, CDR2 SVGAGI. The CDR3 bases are TGTGCCAGCAGTTCCGGGGGGGCCTTTGGGGAGCTGTTTTTT. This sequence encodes CASSSGGAFGELFF.

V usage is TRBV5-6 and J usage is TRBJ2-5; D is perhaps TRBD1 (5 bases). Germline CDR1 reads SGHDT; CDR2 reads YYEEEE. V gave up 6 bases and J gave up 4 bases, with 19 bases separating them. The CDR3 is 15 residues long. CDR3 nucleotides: TGTGCCAGCAAAACAGCAGGGCATCTCGGAGAGACCCAGTACTTC. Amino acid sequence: CASKTAGHLGETQYF.

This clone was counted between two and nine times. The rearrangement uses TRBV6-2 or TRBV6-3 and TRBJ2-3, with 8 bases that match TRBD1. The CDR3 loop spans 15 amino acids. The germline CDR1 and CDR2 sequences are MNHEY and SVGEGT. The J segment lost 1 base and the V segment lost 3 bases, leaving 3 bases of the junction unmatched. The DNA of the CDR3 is TGTGCCAGCAGTTATCTGACAGGGGGCACAGATACGCAGTATTTT. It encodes CASSYLTGGTDTQYF.

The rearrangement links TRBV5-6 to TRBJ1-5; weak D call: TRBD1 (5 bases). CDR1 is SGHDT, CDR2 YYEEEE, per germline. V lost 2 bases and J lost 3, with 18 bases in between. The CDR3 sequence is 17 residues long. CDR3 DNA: TGTGCCAGCAGCTTTGGGTCGCAGGGAGGGAACAATCAGCCCCAGCATTTT. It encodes CASSFGSQGGNNQPQHF.

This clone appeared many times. The CDR3 reads CASSGQGRYGYTF. The CDR3 DNA reads TGTGCCAGCAGTGGACAGGGGAGGTATGGCTACACCTTC. J is TRBJ1-2 and V is TRBV25-1; 8 nucleotides align to TRBD1. Trimming took 4 bases from V and 5 from J; bases not matched to a gene: 3. Germline V gene lookup returns CDR1 MGHDK and CDR2 SYGVNS. The CDR3 has 13 amino acids.

The CDR3 sequence: CASRPDRGYSNQPQHF. For the CDR3, the DNA is TGTGCCAGCCGCCCCGACAGGGGATATAGCAATCAGCCCCAGCATTTT. The chain carries TRBV6-2 or TRBV6-3 and TRBJ1-5, with TRBD1 matching over 8 bases. V lost 8 bases and J lost 0; bases outside the gene matches: 9. Germline loops: CDR1 MNHEY, CDR2 SVGEGT. This CDR3 contains 16 residues.

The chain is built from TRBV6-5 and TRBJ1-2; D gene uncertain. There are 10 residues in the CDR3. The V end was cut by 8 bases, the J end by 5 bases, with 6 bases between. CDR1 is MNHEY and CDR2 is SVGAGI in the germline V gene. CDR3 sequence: CASVGYGYTF. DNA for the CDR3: TGTGCCAGCGTCGGGTATGGCTACACCTTC.

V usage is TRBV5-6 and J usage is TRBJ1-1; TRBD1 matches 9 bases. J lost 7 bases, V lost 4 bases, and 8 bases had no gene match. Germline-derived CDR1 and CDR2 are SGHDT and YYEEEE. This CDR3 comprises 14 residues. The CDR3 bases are TGTGCCAGCAGCCCGGGGACAGGGAGGGGTGAAGCTTTCTTT. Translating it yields CASSPGTGRGEAFF.